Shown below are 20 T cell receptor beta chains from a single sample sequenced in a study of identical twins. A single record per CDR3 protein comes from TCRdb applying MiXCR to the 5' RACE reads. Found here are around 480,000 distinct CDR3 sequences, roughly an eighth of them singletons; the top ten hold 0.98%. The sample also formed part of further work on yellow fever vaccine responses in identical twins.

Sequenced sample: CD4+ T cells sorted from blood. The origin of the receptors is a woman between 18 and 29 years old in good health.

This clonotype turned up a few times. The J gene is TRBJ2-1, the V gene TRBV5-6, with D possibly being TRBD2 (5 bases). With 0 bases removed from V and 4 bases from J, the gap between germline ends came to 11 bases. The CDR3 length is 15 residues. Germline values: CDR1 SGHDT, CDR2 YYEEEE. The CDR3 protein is CASSLVGSGYNEQFF. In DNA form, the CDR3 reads TGTGCCAGCAGCTTGGTAGGGAGTGGATACAATGAGCAGTTCTTC.

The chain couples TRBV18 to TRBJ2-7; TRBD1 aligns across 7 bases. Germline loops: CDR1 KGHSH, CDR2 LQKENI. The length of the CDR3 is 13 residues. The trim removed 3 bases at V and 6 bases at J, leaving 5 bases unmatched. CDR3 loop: CASSPTTGFEQYF. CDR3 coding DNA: TGTGCCAGCTCACCTACGACAGGGTTCGAGCAGTACTTC.

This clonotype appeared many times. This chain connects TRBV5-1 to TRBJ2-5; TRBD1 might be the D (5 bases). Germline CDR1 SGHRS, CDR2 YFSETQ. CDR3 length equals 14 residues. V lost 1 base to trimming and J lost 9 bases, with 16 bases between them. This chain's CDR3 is CASSLLVSLGPQYF. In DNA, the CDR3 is TGCGCCAGCAGCTTGCTGGTCTCCTTGGGGCCCCAGTACTTC.

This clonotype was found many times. CDR3 protein: CASSFYDGESYEQYF. The CDR3 coding sequence is TGTGCCAGCAGCTTTTACGACGGAGAATCCTACGAGCAGTACTTC. The V gene is TRBV7-2, the J gene TRBJ2-7; D remains unclear. CDR1 SGHTA and CDR2 FQGNSA come from the germline V gene. V lost 3 bases to trimming and J lost 1 base, with 13 bases between them. This CDR3 has 15 residues.

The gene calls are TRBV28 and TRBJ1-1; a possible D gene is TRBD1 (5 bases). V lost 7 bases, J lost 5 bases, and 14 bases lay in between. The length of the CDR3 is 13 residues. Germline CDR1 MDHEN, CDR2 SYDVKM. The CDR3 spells CASNQGFRTEAFF. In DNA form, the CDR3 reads TGTGCCAGCAACCAGGGATTCCGGACTGAAGCTTTCTTT.

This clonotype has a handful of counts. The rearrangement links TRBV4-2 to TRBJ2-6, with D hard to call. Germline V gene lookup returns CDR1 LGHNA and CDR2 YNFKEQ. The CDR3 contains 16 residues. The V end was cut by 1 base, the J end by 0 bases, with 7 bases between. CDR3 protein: CASSQVQRSGANVLTF. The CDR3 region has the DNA TGTGCCAGCAGCCAAGTTCAGCGCTCTGGGGCCAACGTCCTGACTTTC.

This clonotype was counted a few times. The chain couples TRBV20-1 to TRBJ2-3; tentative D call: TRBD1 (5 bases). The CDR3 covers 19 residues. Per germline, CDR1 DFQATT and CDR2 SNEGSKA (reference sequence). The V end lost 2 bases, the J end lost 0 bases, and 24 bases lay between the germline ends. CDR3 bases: TGCAGTGCTAGACCCCCCGCCTGGGGCCGGAGTCCTAGCACAGATACGCAGTATTTT. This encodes CSARPPAWGRSPSTDTQYF.

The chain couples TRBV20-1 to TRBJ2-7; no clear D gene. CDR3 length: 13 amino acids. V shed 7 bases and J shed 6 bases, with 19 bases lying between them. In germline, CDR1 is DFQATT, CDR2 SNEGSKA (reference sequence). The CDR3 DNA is TGCAGTGTTTCCGGCCCCCCATCCGGCGAGCAGTACTTC. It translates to CSVSGPPSGEQYF.

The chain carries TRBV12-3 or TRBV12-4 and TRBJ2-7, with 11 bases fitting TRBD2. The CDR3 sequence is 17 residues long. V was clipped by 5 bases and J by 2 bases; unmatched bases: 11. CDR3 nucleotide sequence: TGTGCCAGCAGTCCCGGGCGAACTAGCGGGAGTGCCTACGAGCAGTACTTC. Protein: CASSPGRTSGSAYEQYF.

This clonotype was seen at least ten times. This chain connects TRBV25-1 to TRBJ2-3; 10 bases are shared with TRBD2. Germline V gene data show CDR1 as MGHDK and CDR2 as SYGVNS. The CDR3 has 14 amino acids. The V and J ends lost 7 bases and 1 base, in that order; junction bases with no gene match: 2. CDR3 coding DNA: TGTGCCAGCACCCTAGCGGGGGGCACAGATACGCAGTATTTT. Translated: CASTLAGGTDTQYF.

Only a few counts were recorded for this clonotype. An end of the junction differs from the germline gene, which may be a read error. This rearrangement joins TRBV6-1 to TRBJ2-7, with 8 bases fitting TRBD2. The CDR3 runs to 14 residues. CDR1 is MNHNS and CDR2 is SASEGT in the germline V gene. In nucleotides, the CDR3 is TGTGCCAGCAGGGAAGCGGGAGCCCCCTACGAGCAGTACTTC. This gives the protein CASREAGAPYEQYF.

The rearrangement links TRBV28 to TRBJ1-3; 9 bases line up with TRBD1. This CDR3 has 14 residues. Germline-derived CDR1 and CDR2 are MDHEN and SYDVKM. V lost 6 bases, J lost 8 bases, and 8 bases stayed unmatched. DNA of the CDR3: TGTGCCAGCAGGGAGGACAGGGGTAGAGACACCATATATTTT. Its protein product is CASREDRGRDTIYF.

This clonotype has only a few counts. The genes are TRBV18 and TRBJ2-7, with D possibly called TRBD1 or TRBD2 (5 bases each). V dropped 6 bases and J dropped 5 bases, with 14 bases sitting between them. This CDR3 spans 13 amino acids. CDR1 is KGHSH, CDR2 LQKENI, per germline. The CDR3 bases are TGTGCCAGCTCCCGGGAAGGGGCGAACGAGCAGTACTTC. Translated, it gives CASSREGANEQYF.

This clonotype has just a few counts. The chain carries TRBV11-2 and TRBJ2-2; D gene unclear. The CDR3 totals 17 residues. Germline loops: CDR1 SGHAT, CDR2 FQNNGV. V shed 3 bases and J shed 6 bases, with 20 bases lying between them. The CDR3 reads CASSFSRTAPRAGELFF. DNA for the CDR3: TGTGCCAGCAGCTTCTCCAGGACCGCTCCCCGGGCCGGGGAGCTGTTTTTT.

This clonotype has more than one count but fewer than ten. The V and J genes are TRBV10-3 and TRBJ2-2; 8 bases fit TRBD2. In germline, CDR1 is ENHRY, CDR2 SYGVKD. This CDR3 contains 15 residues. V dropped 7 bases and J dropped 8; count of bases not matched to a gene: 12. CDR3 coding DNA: TGTGCCATCAACCGGGGACTAGATGGCGAAGGGGAGCTGTTTTTT. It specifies CAINRGLDGEGELFF.

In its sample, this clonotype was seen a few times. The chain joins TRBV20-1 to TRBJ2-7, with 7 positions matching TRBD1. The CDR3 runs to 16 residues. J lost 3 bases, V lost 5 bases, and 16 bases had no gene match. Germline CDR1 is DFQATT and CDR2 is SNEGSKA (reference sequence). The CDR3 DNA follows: TGCAGTGCTCGTACCCGTCCGGGACAGCCTCGCTACGAGCAGTACTTC. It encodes CSARTRPGQPRYEQYF.

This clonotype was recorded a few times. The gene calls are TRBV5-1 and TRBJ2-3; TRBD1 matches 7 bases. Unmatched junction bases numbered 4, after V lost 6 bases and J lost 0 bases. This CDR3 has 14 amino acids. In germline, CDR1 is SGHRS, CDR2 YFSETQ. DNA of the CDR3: TGCGCCAGCACCGCGACAGGGAGCACAGATACGCAGTATTTT. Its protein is CASTATGSTDTQYF.

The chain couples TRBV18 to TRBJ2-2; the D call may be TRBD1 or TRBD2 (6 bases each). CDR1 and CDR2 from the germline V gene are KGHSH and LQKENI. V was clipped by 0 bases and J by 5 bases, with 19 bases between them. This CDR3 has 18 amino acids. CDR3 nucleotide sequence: TGTGCCAGCTCACCACCCACAGGGAGGCGGGAAAGGACCGGGGAGCTGTTTTTT. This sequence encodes CASSPPTGRRERTGELFF.

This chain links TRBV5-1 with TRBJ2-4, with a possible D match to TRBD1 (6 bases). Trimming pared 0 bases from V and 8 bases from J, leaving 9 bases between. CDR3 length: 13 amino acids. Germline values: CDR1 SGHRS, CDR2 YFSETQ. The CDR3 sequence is CASSLDRADIQYF. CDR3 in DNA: TGCGCCAGCAGCTTGGACAGGGCCGACATTCAGTACTTC.

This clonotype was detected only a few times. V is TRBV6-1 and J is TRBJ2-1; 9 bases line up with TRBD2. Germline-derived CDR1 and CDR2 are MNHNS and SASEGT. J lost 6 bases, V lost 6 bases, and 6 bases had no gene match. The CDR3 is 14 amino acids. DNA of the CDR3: TGTGCCAGCAGGCGCGGGACTAGCAGCAATGAGCAGTTCTTC. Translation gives CASRRGTSSNEQFF.